The entry that follows covers one T cell receptor beta chain sequence. Its antigen is not known. The data are from a study of T cells expressing NK-cell markers. Whole-study results and caveats: Among CD8+ T cells from five or six donors, dominant NKG2C+ clonotypes accounted for about 1.0-8%. Leadership of the CD3+CD56-NKG2C+ fraction also belonged to these clonotypes in several donors.

In generating TCR beta cDNA, 5'RACE template switching with UMIs was used. One entry per CDR3 protein, without DNA, is what TCRdb gives after re-calling the 5' RACE reads. Reported are about 410,000 distinct CDR3 sequences; the ten largest clones contain approximately 11%. The CDR3 is made up of 13 amino acids. Germline-derived CDR1 and CDR2 are LGHDT and YNNKEL (reference sequence). The sequence was obtained from a woman in her 50s in good health. The source material was blood T cells: a sorted CD56 or NKG2C T cell subset, CD4+ or CD8+ T cells, or bulk PBMC T cells (not recorded which). The V call is TRBV3-1, the J call TRBJ1-1; there is no DNA to check the TCRdb D call of TRBD1. Here the CDR3 reads CASSEGGRGEAFF.